The 31 T cell receptor beta chains below come from one sample, sequenced in a study of shared T cell receptors in the human thymus. Sequencing was performed with immunoSEQ multiplex PCR; in TCRdb, only in-frame clones are kept and a portion is missing. This sample yields more than 300,000 clones, of which approximately 95% are seen a single time; around 0.018% belongs to the top ten. Input material: thymocytes. The receptor source for this set is a human donor.

J is TRBJ1-1 and V is TRBV30; 10 positions agree with TRBD1. CDR1 is GTSNPN, CDR2 SVGIG, per germline (reference sequence). Germline trimming cut 0 bases from V and 1 base from J; bases unmatched to any gene: 5. CDR3 length equals 16 residues. DNA of the CDR3: TGTGCCTGGAGTGTACGTGGGGACAGGGGGAACACTGAAGCTTTCTTT. Its protein product is CAWSVRGDRGNTEAFF.

The chain uses TRBV27 and TRBJ2-7, with 15 bases fitting TRBD2. The CDR3 has 19 amino acids. Germline loops: CDR1 MNHEY, CDR2 SMNVEV (reference sequence). With 5 bases clipped from V and 2 bases from J, the junction kept 13 bases outside the gene matches. The CDR3 loop reads CASSPKNGTSGRYTYEQYF. CDR3 DNA sequence: TGTGCCAGCAGTCCGAAAAATGGGACTAGCGGGAGGTATACCTACGAGCAGTACTTC.

CDR3 sequence: CASSFEGKAGGGSYEQYF. The CDR3 DNA reads as TGTGCCAGCAGTTTTGAGGGGAAGGCGGGAGGTGGGTCCTACGAGCAGTACTTC. The V call is TRBV27, the J call TRBJ2-7, with 8 bases that match TRBD2. Germline V gene lookup returns CDR1 MNHEY and CDR2 SMNVEV (reference sequence). The CDR3 contains 18 residues. The J segment lost 1 base and the V segment lost 3 bases, leaving 14 bases of the junction unmatched.

The chain combines TRBV4-2 with TRBJ2-3; TRBD2 matches 13 bases. This CDR3 contains 18 residues. V was pared by 1 base and J by 2 bases, with 6 bases of the junction left unmatched. Per the germline V gene, CDR1 is LGHNA and CDR2 is YNFKEQ. The CDR3 reads CASSQGRGTSGITDTQYF. CDR3 in DNA: TGTGCCAGCAGCCAAGGGAGGGGGACTAGCGGGATCACAGATACGCAGTATTTT.

J is TRBJ1-5 and V is TRBV5-1, with a weak D call TRBD1 (6 bases). Germline V lookup: CDR1 SGHRS, CDR2 YFSETQ. The V end was cut by 1 base, the J end by 0 bases, with 11 bases between. This CDR3 region has 16 residues. The CDR3 sequence is CASSLSPGASNQPQHF. The CDR3 DNA sequence: TGCGCCAGCAGCTTGAGTCCGGGGGCTAGCAATCAGCCCCAGCATTTT.

This clone was found once. This chain uses TRBV4-3 with TRBJ2-5; TRBD2 matches at 10 bases. Trimming took 0 bases from V and 5 from J; bases not matched to a gene: 9. The germline gives CDR1 LGHNA, CDR2 YSLEER. The CDR3 contains 17 residues. The CDR3 sequence: CASSQDRPLAGRETQYF. In nucleotides, the CDR3 is TGCGCCAGCAGCCAAGATCGCCCACTAGCGGGAAGGGAGACCCAGTACTTC.

The V gene is TRBV5-5, the J gene TRBJ2-7, with no clear D. The CDR3 sequence is 14 residues long. V lost 4 bases and J lost 0, with 11 bases in between. Germline assignment: CDR1 SGHKS and CDR2 YYEKEE (reference sequence). The CDR3 loop is CASSLAAFSYEQYF. The CDR3 region has the DNA TGTGCCAGCAGCCTTGCGGCCTTCTCCTACGAGCAGTACTTC.

V usage is TRBV28 and J usage is TRBJ2-1; D not certain. V was clipped by 4 bases and J by 5 bases, with 6 bases between them. The CDR3 covers 12 residues. From germline, CDR1 is MDHEN and CDR2 SYDVKM. This chain's CDR3 is CASSSSHNEQFF. The CDR3, as DNA: TGTGCCAGCAGTTCGAGCCACAATGAGCAGTTCTTC.

The gene calls are TRBV5-8 and TRBJ2-7; 13 bases are a match to TRBD2. The CDR3 runs to 16 residues. V shed 4 bases, J shed 5 bases, and the junction held 9 bases outside the gene matches. The germline V gene encodes CDR1 SGHTS and CDR2 YDEGEE. This chain's CDR3 is CASSPGLAGVCHEQYF. CDR3 sequence (DNA): TGTGCCAGCAGCCCTGGACTAGCGGGAGTTTGCCACGAGCAGTACTTC.

The chain employs TRBV9 and TRBJ2-7, with 11 positions matching TRBD2. Germline CDR1 is SGDLS and CDR2 is YYNGEE. The CDR3 length is 17 residues. V was pared by 3 bases and J by 1 base, with 9 bases of the junction left unmatched. CDR3 sequence (DNA): TGTGCCAGCAGCGGGTCCAAGACTAGCGGGGTTTCCTACGAGCAGTACTTC. As protein: CASSGSKTSGVSYEQYF.

This clone came up once. The rearrangement links TRBV7-9 to TRBJ2-7, with D unclear. CDR3 length: 13 residues. Germline V gives CDR1 SEHNR, CDR2 FQNEAQ (reference sequence). V was shortened by 3 bases and J by 2 bases, with 8 bases between the two germline ends. CDR3: CASSFEEPYEQYF. In DNA, the CDR3 is TGTGCCAGCAGCTTTGAGGAGCCCTACGAGCAGTACTTC.

This chain uses TRBV30 with TRBJ2-7; D gene uncertain. The germline CDR1 and CDR2 sequences are GTSNPN and SVGIG (reference sequence). Between the trimmed V and J ends, which lost 2 bases and 3 bases, there was a span of 14 bases. The CDR3 is made up of 14 amino acids. The CDR3 coding sequence is TGTGCCTGGAGTAGGCCTTACGCATACTACGAGCAGTACTTC. Encoded protein: CAWSRPYAYYEQYF.

The chain couples TRBV5-4 to TRBJ2-7, with D possibly matching TRBD1 (6 bases). Trimming took off 0 bases at V and 3 bases at J, with 13 bases between the two ends. The CDR3 is made up of 15 amino acids. Per germline, CDR1 SGHNT and CDR2 YYREEE (reference sequence). The CDR3 nucleotides are TGTGCCAGCAGCTTGGACAGGGCACCTCACTACGAGCAGTACTTC. Its protein is CASSLDRAPHYEQYF. The variable domain in full, with the rest retrieved from reference TRBV5-4 and TRBJ2-7, is ETGVTQSPTHLIKTRGQQVTLRCSSQSGHNTVSWYQQALGQGPQFIFQYYREEENGRGNFPPRFSGLQFPNYSSELNVNALELDDSALYLCASSLDRAPHYEQYFGPGTRLTVT.

This chain uses TRBV19 with TRBJ2-3; D tentatively reads TRBD1 or TRBD2 (5 bases each). Germline loops: CDR1 LNHDA, CDR2 SQIVND (reference sequence). V was shortened by 5 bases and J by 4 bases, with 22 bases between the two germline ends. CDR3 length: 17 amino acids. As DNA, the CDR3 is TGTGCCAGTAGTTCCTTGGGGGAGCACCCTCGGGCAGATACGCAGTATTTT. This codes for CASSSLGEHPRADTQYF.

The chain has TRBV29-1 and TRBJ1-1, with 8 positions matching TRBD1. The germline gives CDR1 SQVTM, CDR2 ANQGSEA. The CDR3 has 14 residues. Trimming took 7 bases from V and 4 from J; bases not matched to a gene: 11. The CDR3 coding sequence is TGCAGCGCTCTTTCAGGGGGCGTGAGCACTGAAGCTTTCTTT. It is translated as CSALSGGVSTEAFF.

CDR3: CASSQDPGGGSSYNEQFF. The CDR3 DNA reads as TGCGCCAGCAGCCAAGATCCCGGTGGTGGGAGCTCCTACAATGAGCAGTTCTTC. The rearrangement links TRBV4-3 to TRBJ2-1; maybe TRBD2 (5 bases). With 0 bases removed from V and 0 bases from J, the gap between germline ends came to 15 bases. CDR1 LGHNA and CDR2 YSLEER come from the germline V gene. The CDR3 consists of 18 residues.

The J gene is TRBJ2-4, the V gene TRBV18; 7 positions match TRBD2. Unmatched junction bases numbered 3, after V lost 0 bases and J lost 1 base. CDR3 length equals 16 residues. CDR1 and CDR2 (germline): KGHSH, LQKENI. CDR3 in DNA: TGTGCCAGCTCACCACCGTGGGAGGGGGCCAAAAACATTCAGTACTTC. Its translation is CASSPPWEGAKNIQYF. The whole variable domain, filled in from reference TRBV18 and TRBJ2-4, reads NAGVMQNPRHLVRRRGQEARLRCSPMKGHSHVYWYRQLPEEGLKFMVYLQKENIIDESGMPKERFSAEFPKEGPSILRIQQVVRGDSAAYFCASSPPWEGAKNIQYFGAGTRLSVL.

The CDR3 coding sequence is TGTGCCAGCAGCTCGTACAGGTGGGGGCCTTACGAGCAGTACTTC. As protein: CASSSYRWGPYEQYF. The chain uses TRBV7-2 and TRBJ2-7; possibly TRBD1 for D (6 bases). V was pared by 4 bases and J by 4 bases, with 17 bases between. The CDR3 spans 15 residues. CDR1 is SGHTA and CDR2 is FQGNSA in the germline V gene.

The chain couples TRBV7-3 to TRBJ2-7; D may be TRBD1 (5 bases). Trimming removed 5 bases from V and 2 bases from J, with 16 bases in between. There are 15 residues in the CDR3. CDR1 is SGHTA, CDR2 FQGTGA, per germline. The CDR3 DNA sequence: TGTGCCAGCAGCAAAGAGGTGGGGCCGCCCTACGAGCAGTACTTC. Translation gives CASSKEVGPPYEQYF.

The V gene is TRBV21-1, the J gene TRBJ2-2; TRBD1 is the table's D call, not checked against the DNA. TRBV21-1 constitutes a pseudogene. The CDR3 is made up of 16 amino acids. CDR3 amino acids: CASSKRKGRNTGELFF. In DNA, the CDR3 is TGTGCCAGCAGCAAGCGAAAGGGGCGGAACACCGGGGAGCTGTTTTTT.

As for this clone: The junction differs from germline at one of its ends, possibly a read error. The chain employs TRBV25-1 and TRBJ2-5; tentative D call: TRBD2 (6 bases). The CDR3 extends over 12 amino acids. Looked up from germline, CDR1 is MGHDK and CDR2 is SYGVNS. As DNA, the CDR3 is TGTGCCAGCAGTGAATACGCCGGGACTGTAGACTTC. Amino acid sequence: CASSEYAGTVDF.

V usage is TRBV5-6 and J usage is TRBJ2-7; 10 bases agree with TRBD2. The CDR3 runs 16 residues. Germline V CDR1 and CDR2: SGHDT, YYEEEE. Germline trimming cut 0 bases from V and 3 bases from J; bases unmatched to any gene: 6. CDR3 sequence (DNA): TGTGCCAGCAGCTTGGCGCCACTAGCGGGAATCTACGAGCAGTACTTC. It yields the protein CASSLAPLAGIYEQYF.

The gene calls are TRBV21-1 and TRBJ2-7. TRBV21-1 is labeled a pseudogene. The CDR3 is 12 residues long. The CDR3, as DNA: TGTGCCAGCAGCAAAGAGAACCACGAGCAGTACTTC. It codes for CASSKENHEQYF.

This chain uses TRBV11-3 with TRBJ2-1; TRBD1 might be the D (5 bases). This CDR3 comprises 15 residues. The V and J ends lost 5 bases and 0 bases respectively, with 11 bases between them. The germline V gene has CDR1 SGHNT and CDR2 YENEEA. CDR3 in amino acids: CASSLQAPSYNEQFF. CDR3 DNA sequence: TGTGCCAGCAGCCTACAGGCACCCTCCTACAATGAGCAGTTCTTC.

V and J are TRBV19 and TRBJ2-3; 10 positions match TRBD2. In germline, CDR1 is LNHDA, CDR2 SQIVND (reference sequence). V lost 3 bases and J lost 6; bases outside the gene matches: 6. This CDR3 has 15 amino acids. The CDR3, as DNA: TGTGCCAGTAGTATCTCAGCGGGAGGGGAGGATACGCAGTATTTT. Translation: CASSISAGGEDTQYF.

This sequence joins TRBV6-5 and TRBJ2-1; 7 bases fit TRBD2. The germline gives CDR1 MNHEY, CDR2 SVGAGI. Losses at the gene ends were 6 bases for V and 4 bases for J; bases not matched to a gene: 9. The CDR3 runs 15 residues. CDR3 amino acids: CASRDPSGNYNEQFF. CDR3 in DNA: TGTGCCAGCAGGGATCCTAGCGGAAATTACAATGAGCAGTTCTTC.

The V gene is TRBV7-6, the J gene TRBJ2-7; TRBD2 agrees at 13 bases. After removal of 5 bases from V and 1 base from J, the junction contained 5 bases not matched to a gene. CDR3 length: 16 amino acids. Germline assignment: CDR1 SGHVS and CDR2 FNYEAQ. The CDR3 is CASSARLAGGSYEQYF. CDR3 nucleotides: TGTGCCAGCAGCGCCAGACTAGCGGGAGGTTCCTACGAGCAGTACTTC.

The chain uses TRBV14 and TRBJ2-3; 8 nucleotides align to TRBD2. Per germline, CDR1 SGHDN and CDR2 FVKESK. This CDR3 contains 17 residues. Germline trimming cut 1 base from V and 1 base from J; bases unmatched to any gene: 7. The CDR3 nucleotides are TGTGCCAGCAGCCAAGTGTTGGTAGCGGGGCGCACAGATACGCAGTATTTT. Encoded protein: CASSQVLVAGRTDTQYF.

DNA of the CDR3: TGTGCCAGCAGTTTTAAGTGGAGGGGGCTGGGGAGGGGCTACACCTTC. This translates into CASSFKWRGLGRGYTF. This sequence joins TRBV28 and TRBJ1-2; 7 nucleotides agree with TRBD1. V lost 3 bases to trimming and J lost 8 bases; unmatched junction nucleotides: 15. The CDR3 length is 16 residues. Germline-derived CDR1 and CDR2 are MDHEN and SYDVKM.

The CDR3 sequence is CASSANARDRAYEQYF. CDR3 coding DNA: TGTGCCAGCAGCGCAAACGCAAGGGACAGAGCCTACGAGCAGTACTTC. J is TRBJ2-7 and V is TRBV7-9; 7 nucleotides line up with TRBD1. The CDR3 is made up of 16 amino acids. With 5 bases clipped from V and 2 bases from J, the junction kept 12 bases outside the gene matches. CDR1 and CDR2 from the germline V gene are SEHNR and FQNEAQ (reference sequence).

The V gene is TRBV11-2, the J gene TRBJ2-7; a weak D match, TRBD1 (6 bases). Germline V CDR1 and CDR2: SGHAT, FQNNGV. V lost 8 bases and J 2 bases, leaving 16 bases between the germline ends. The CDR3 is 14 residues long. The CDR3 bases are TGTGCCAGCGTTGGGACACCCCGTACCTACGAGCAGTACTTC. This codes for CASVGTPRTYEQYF.